Below are 30 T cell receptor beta chains sequenced from a single sample in a study of blood T cell repertoires in COVID-19. Sequencing used immunoSEQ multiplex PCR; TCRdb keeps in-frame clones, though not all of them. The table lists approximately 300,000 clones, about 85% of them singletons. Sequencing used peripheral blood. These receptor sequences come from a woman aged 50 to 60 who had recovered from COVID-19.

CDR3 in DNA: TGTGCCAGCAGTTACTCGAGGTGGGAGAGAAACGGGGAGCTGTTTTTT. Translation gives CASSYSRWERNGELFF. The rearrangement uses TRBV6-2 or TRBV6-3 and TRBJ2-2, with D tentatively TRBD2 (5 bases). Germline assignment: CDR1 MNHEY and CDR2 SVGEGT. CDR3 length equals 16 residues. The V and J ends lost 0 bases and 7 bases respectively, with 15 bases between them.

This clone appeared a few times. The rearrangement uses TRBV2 and TRBJ1-1, with D perhaps TRBD1 (5 bases). Germline V gene sequence: CDR1 SNHLY, CDR2 FYNNEI. This CDR3 has 12 amino acids. Between the trimmed V and J ends, which lost 8 bases and 1 base, there was a span of 8 bases. This CDR3 reads CASSQGNTEAFF. The CDR3 nucleotides read TGTGCCAGCTCCCAGGGGAACACTGAAGCTTTCTTT.

V usage is TRBV10-3 and J usage is TRBJ2-7; 9 bases align to TRBD1. There are 17 residues in the CDR3. V was pared by 4 bases and J by 5 bases, with 15 bases of the junction left unmatched. Germline CDR1 reads ENHRY; CDR2 reads SYGVKD. The CDR3 region is CAISGNKGTGTLDEQYF. CDR3 in DNA: TGTGCCATCAGTGGAAATAAAGGGACAGGGACCCTCGACGAGCAGTACTTC.

The J gene is TRBJ2-4, the V gene TRBV6-2 or TRBV6-3; D is perhaps TRBD2 (7 bases). The CDR3 consists of 13 residues. Germline V CDR1 and CDR2: MNHEY, SVGEGT. Trimming took off 6 bases at V and 15 bases at J, with 21 bases between the two ends. Here the CDR3 DNA reads TGTGCCAGCAGCCCACGAGTTAACAGGGAGGGGTACTTC. This encodes CASSPRVNREGYF.

The chain couples TRBV9 to TRBJ1-1, with D unclear. Germline V CDR1 and CDR2: SGDLS, YYNGEE. V lost 1 base, J lost 4 bases, and 14 bases lay in between. The CDR3 sequence is 15 residues long. Here the CDR3 reads CASSVSPGLGTEAFF. As DNA, the CDR3 is TGTGCCAGCAGCGTATCTCCGGGTTTGGGCACTGAAGCTTTCTTT.

The chain couples TRBV29-1 to TRBJ2-7; D may be TRBD1 (5 bases). The CDR3 consists of 12 residues. Germline V gene sequence: CDR1 SQVTM, CDR2 ANQGSEA. V was clipped by 4 bases and J by 2 bases, with 9 bases between them. The CDR3 nucleotides are TGCAGCGTTGGAGACAGTACCTACGAGCAGTACTTC. It is translated as CSVGDSTYEQYF.

With regard to this clone: The same CDR3 also results from other DNA sequences found in this sample. The genes are TRBV5-4 and TRBJ2-3; D remains ambiguous. Germline CDR1 SGHNT, CDR2 YYREEE (reference sequence). The CDR3 is made up of 15 amino acids. V lost 1 base and J lost 2, with 11 bases in between. CDR3 bases: TGTGCCAGCAGCTTGCACGAATCACTCACAGATACGCAGTATTTT. Its translation is CASSLHESLTDTQYF.

This clone was detected once. This chain joins TRBV6-2 or TRBV6-3 and TRBJ2-1, with 14 bases lining up with TRBD2. V shed 5 bases, J shed 4 bases, and the junction held 16 bases outside the gene matches. Germline V gene data show CDR1 as MNHEY and CDR2 as SVGEGT. CDR3 size: 20 residues. CDR3 nucleotide sequence: TGTGCCAGCAGTCCAAAGTCCCCGGGACTAGCGGGGGCCAGTTACAATGAGCAGTTCTTC. Amino acid sequence: CASSPKSPGLAGASYNEQFF.

This chain uses TRBV2 with TRBJ1-1; 11 nucleotides align to TRBD1. Losses at the gene ends were 6 bases for V and 5 bases for J; bases not matched to a gene: 2. The CDR3 contains 13 residues. Germline-derived CDR1 and CDR2 are SNHLY and FYNNEI. The DNA for the CDR3 is TGTGCCAGCAGGGGGACAGGGGGAACTGAAGCTTTCTTT. This translates into CASRGTGGTEAFF.

V gene TRBV30 combines with J gene TRBJ1-4; D ambiguous. Trimming left V 3 bases short and J 0 bases short, with 8 bases between. The CDR3 has 14 residues. The germline gives CDR1 GTSNPN, CDR2 SVGIG (reference sequence). CDR3 amino acids: CAWSKTATNEKLFF. The CDR3 DNA reads as TGTGCCTGGAGCAAGACTGCAACTAATGAAAAACTGTTTTTT.

J is TRBJ1-2 and V is TRBV4-1; D possibly corresponds to TRBD1 (6 bases). Trimming left V 3 bases short and J 1 base short, with 12 bases between. In germline, CDR1 is MGHRA, CDR2 YSYEKL. The CDR3 runs 15 residues. CDR3: CASSHIGQSNYGYTF. CDR3 DNA sequence: TGCGCCAGCAGCCACATTGGACAGAGTAACTATGGCTACACCTTC.

This CDR3 is CASRRGGGSSGNTIYF. CDR3 bases: TGTGCCAGCAGGCGGGGTGGGGGTTCTTCTGGAAACACCATATATTTT. The rearrangement joins TRBV27 to TRBJ1-3; a weak D match, TRBD1 (5 bases). Germline-derived CDR1 and CDR2 are MNHEY and SMNVEV (reference sequence). The V gene lost 6 bases and the J gene lost 1 base, with 16 bases spanning the gap. The CDR3 runs 16 residues.

A note on this clone: Other DNA sequences in the same sample also yield this CDR3. The CDR3 reads CATSRGGQGAYEQYF. The CDR3 DNA sequence: TGTGCCACCAGCAGGGGAGGACAGGGGGCGTACGAGCAGTACTTC. This rearrangement joins TRBV15 to TRBJ2-7; 11 bases align to TRBD1. V shed 3 bases and J 4 bases; nucleotides not matched to a gene: 5. Germline CDR1 reads LNHNV; CDR2 reads YYDKDF (reference sequence). The CDR3 runs 15 residues.

The V gene is TRBV19, the J gene TRBJ1-3; tentatively, D is TRBD1 (6 bases). V was cut by 11 bases and J by 3 bases, with 20 bases left in between. CDR1 LNHDA and CDR2 SQIVND come from the germline V gene (reference sequence). This CDR3 has 15 residues. The CDR3 loop reads CACSPLDRHGNTIYF. CDR3 in DNA: TGTGCCTGCTCGCCCCTGGACAGACATGGAAACACCATATATTTT.

A single count supports this clone. The chain recombines TRBV3-1 (or the pseudogene TRBV3-2) with TRBJ2-3; 10 nucleotides agree with TRBD2. The CDR3 sequence is 15 residues long. Per the germline V gene, CDR1 is LGHDT and CDR2 is YNNKEL (reference sequence). Losses at the gene ends were 5 bases for V and 0 bases for J; bases not matched to a gene: 2. The CDR3: CASSWTSGSTDTQYF. CDR3 DNA sequence: TGTGCCAGCAGCTGGACTAGCGGTAGCACAGATACGCAGTATTTT.

The V gene is TRBV2, the J gene TRBJ1-2; 8 nucleotides line up with TRBD1. Trimming removed 6 bases from V and 5 bases from J; junction bases left unmatched: 8. In germline, CDR1 is SNHLY, CDR2 FYNNEI. The CDR3 loop spans 14 amino acids. In DNA, the CDR3 is TGTGCCAGCAGCGGACAGGGAACGGAGTATGGCTACACCTTC. Encoded protein: CASSGQGTEYGYTF.

The chain couples TRBV7-8 to TRBJ2-5; D may be TRBD1 (5 bases). Per germline, CDR1 SGHVS and CDR2 FQNEAQ. V was pared by 7 bases and J by 1 base, with 7 bases between. The CDR3 covers 12 residues. CDR3 residues: CASMTVQETQYF. Here the CDR3 DNA reads TGTGCCAGCATGACAGTCCAAGAGACCCAGTACTTC.

V and J are TRBV18 and TRBJ2-7; 8 positions agree with TRBD2. The trim removed 6 bases at V and 3 bases at J, leaving 16 bases unmatched. Germline V gene lookup returns CDR1 KGHSH and CDR2 LQKENI. CDR3 length equals 17 residues. CDR3 nucleotide sequence: TGTGCCAGCTCCCGGGGGGGACGTGGGAATGCAATCTACGAGCAGTACTTC. Its translation: CASSRGGRGNAIYEQYF.

The chain recombines TRBV2 with TRBJ2-5; a weak D match, TRBD2 (5 bases). This CDR3 has 13 residues. Per the germline V gene, CDR1 is SNHLY and CDR2 is FYNNEI. V lost 4 bases and J 5 bases, leaving 11 bases between the germline ends. The CDR3 DNA reads as TGTGCCAGCAGTGGAGGCGGGCTCGAGACCCAGTACTTC. Residues: CASSGGGLETQYF.

V and J are TRBV27 and TRBJ1-2; 9 bases fit TRBD1. V gave up 6 bases and J gave up 7 bases; unmatched junction bases: 12. The length of the CDR3 is 15 residues. Per the germline V gene, CDR1 is MNHEY and CDR2 is SMNVEV (reference sequence). The CDR3 bases are TGTGCCAGCAGCCAAAATGGACAGGGGATTGCTGGCTACACCTTC. It translates to CASSQNGQGIAGYTF.

The rearrangement joins TRBV29-1 to TRBJ2-7, with 10 bases lining up with TRBD1. The CDR3 runs 16 residues. V shed 7 bases, J shed 9 bases, and the junction held 21 bases outside the gene matches. CDR1 is SQVTM and CDR2 is ANQGSEA in the germline V gene. CDR3 in DNA: TGCAGCGGCCTCACTAACCCCGTCGGACAGGGGGTTGGGCAGTACTTC. Translated, it gives CSGLTNPVGQGVGQYF.

V and J are TRBV28 and TRBJ2-7, with TRBD2 as a possible D gene (5 bases). This CDR3 has 16 residues. V was pared by 4 bases and J by 6 bases, with 22 bases between. CDR1 and CDR2 (germline): MDHEN, SYDVKM. Here the CDR3 reads CASSSTPAPGELEQYF. The DNA of the CDR3 is TGTGCCAGCAGTTCCACCCCGGCCCCCGGGGAACTCGAGCAGTACTTC.

V is TRBV4-3 and J is TRBJ1-1; weak D call: TRBD1 (5 bases). The CDR3 has 16 residues. V was shortened by 0 bases and J by 5 bases, with 16 bases between the two germline ends. Germline loops: CDR1 LGHNA, CDR2 YSLEER. The CDR3 DNA reads TGCGCCAGCAGCCAAGAGATGGGCAGGGAAGGGACTGAAGCTTTCTTT. Its translation: CASSQEMGREGTEAFF.

The V call is TRBV30, the J call TRBJ2-5; D might be TRBD1 (6 bases). Trimming stripped 2 bases from V and 7 bases from J, with 14 bases between. There are 13 residues in the CDR3. Germline CDR1 GTSNPN, CDR2 SVGIG (reference sequence). The CDR3 region is CAWSQTTGVTQYF. The DNA of the CDR3 is TGTGCCTGGAGTCAGACGACAGGAGTGACCCAGTACTTC.

The V gene is TRBV3-1 (or the pseudogene TRBV3-2), the J gene TRBJ1-1; TRBD1 might be the D (5 bases). CDR1 is LGHDT and CDR2 is YNNKEL in the germline V gene (reference sequence). V lost 3 bases and J 11 bases, leaving 16 bases between the germline ends. CDR3 length: 13 residues. The CDR3 DNA reads TGTGCCAGCAGCCAGGCGGACACCCGGTCGGCTTTCTTT. Encoded protein: CASSQADTRSAFF.

In the case of this clone: Additional DNA sequences in this sample encode the identical CDR3. V is TRBV5-1 and J is TRBJ2-3; D is possibly TRBD2 (5 bases). Trimming removed 0 bases from V and 0 bases from J, with 11 bases in between. CDR1 SGHRS and CDR2 YFSETQ come from the germline V gene. This CDR3 is built from 16 residues. The CDR3 sequence: CASSLGTSGSTDTQYF. CDR3 DNA: TGCGCCAGCAGCTTGGGGACTTCAGGTAGCACAGATACGCAGTATTTT.

This chain connects TRBV4-1 to TRBJ1-1, with D hard to call. V dropped 0 bases and J dropped 3 bases, with 11 bases sitting between them. Germline CDR1 MGHRA, CDR2 YSYEKL. This CDR3 contains 15 residues. In DNA form, the CDR3 reads TGCGCCAGCAGCCAAGATGGCGACTTGGACACTGAAGCTTTCTTT. It codes for CASSQDGDLDTEAFF.

This chain connects TRBV28 to TRBJ1-4, with 8 positions matching TRBD1. The J segment lost 8 bases and the V segment lost 1 base, leaving 3 bases of the junction unmatched. The CDR3 has 14 residues. Per germline, CDR1 MDHEN and CDR2 SYDVKM. DNA for the CDR3: TGTGCCAGCAGTTTATCACAGGGGGAGGAAAAACTGTTTTTT. Translation: CASSLSQGEEKLFF.

This rearrangement joins TRBV5-6 to TRBJ2-1, with 16 bases that match TRBD2. The germline CDR1 and CDR2 sequences are SGHDT and YYEEEE. V trimming: 4 bases; J trimming: 7 bases; junction bases outside the gene matches: 11. The CDR3 length is 18 residues. The CDR3 sequence is CASSPGLAGGPWGNEQFF. CDR3 bases: TGTGCCAGCAGCCCGGGACTAGCGGGAGGGCCTTGGGGGAATGAGCAGTTCTTC. The full variable domain, in which reference TRBV5-6 and TRBJ2-1 provide the parts outside the CDR3, is DAGVTQSPTHLIKTRGQQVTLRCSPKSGHDTVSWYQQALGQGPQFIFQYYEEEERQRGNFPDRFSGHQFPNYSSELNVNALLLGDSALYLCASSPGLAGGPWGNEQFFGPGTRLTVL.

The rearrangement joins TRBV29-1 to TRBJ1-1; possibly TRBD1 for D (5 bases). Trimming cost V 6 bases and J 1 base, with 12 bases left between them. The length of the CDR3 is 13 residues. Looked up from germline, CDR1 is SQVTM and CDR2 is ANQGSEA. Here the CDR3 DNA reads TGCAGCGTGCGGGACGGAAAGAACACTGAAGCTTTCTTT. Amino acids: CSVRDGKNTEAFF.